Each of the 2 T cell receptor beta chains below was sequenced from the same sample in a study of neurological immune-mediated disorders. Time point here: technical triplicate 2. TCRdb ran MiXCR on the 5' RACE reads and lists one entry per CDR3 protein. The table shows roughly 30,000 distinct CDR3 sequences, with about 14% occurring only once. The specimen was CD4+ T cells from blood. Receptors were obtained from a female donor with HTLV-1-associated myelopathy (HAM/TSP).

This clonotype is medium-sized by share. The chain couples TRBV20-1 to TRBJ2-7; perhaps TRBD1 as D (7 bases). The CDR3 has 12 residues. Trimming removed 2 bases at V and 6 bases at J, with 11 bases between. CDR1 and CDR2 (germline): DFQATT, SNEGSKA (reference sequence). In nucleotides, the CDR3 is TGCAGTGCTAGACAGGGGGGTAGCGAGCAGTACTTC. Residues: CSARQGGSEQYF.

This clonotype was recorded at least ten times. The chain is built from TRBV4-2 and TRBJ2-7; D is uncertain. Between the trimmed V and J ends, which lost 6 bases and 3 bases, there was a span of 18 bases. The CDR3 is made up of 15 amino acids. Germline V gene data show CDR1 as LGHNA and CDR2 as YNFKEQ. The CDR3 loop is CASSLRTLPLYEQYF. The CDR3 DNA reads TGTGCCAGCAGTCTCAGGACCCTCCCGCTCTACGAGCAGTACTTC.